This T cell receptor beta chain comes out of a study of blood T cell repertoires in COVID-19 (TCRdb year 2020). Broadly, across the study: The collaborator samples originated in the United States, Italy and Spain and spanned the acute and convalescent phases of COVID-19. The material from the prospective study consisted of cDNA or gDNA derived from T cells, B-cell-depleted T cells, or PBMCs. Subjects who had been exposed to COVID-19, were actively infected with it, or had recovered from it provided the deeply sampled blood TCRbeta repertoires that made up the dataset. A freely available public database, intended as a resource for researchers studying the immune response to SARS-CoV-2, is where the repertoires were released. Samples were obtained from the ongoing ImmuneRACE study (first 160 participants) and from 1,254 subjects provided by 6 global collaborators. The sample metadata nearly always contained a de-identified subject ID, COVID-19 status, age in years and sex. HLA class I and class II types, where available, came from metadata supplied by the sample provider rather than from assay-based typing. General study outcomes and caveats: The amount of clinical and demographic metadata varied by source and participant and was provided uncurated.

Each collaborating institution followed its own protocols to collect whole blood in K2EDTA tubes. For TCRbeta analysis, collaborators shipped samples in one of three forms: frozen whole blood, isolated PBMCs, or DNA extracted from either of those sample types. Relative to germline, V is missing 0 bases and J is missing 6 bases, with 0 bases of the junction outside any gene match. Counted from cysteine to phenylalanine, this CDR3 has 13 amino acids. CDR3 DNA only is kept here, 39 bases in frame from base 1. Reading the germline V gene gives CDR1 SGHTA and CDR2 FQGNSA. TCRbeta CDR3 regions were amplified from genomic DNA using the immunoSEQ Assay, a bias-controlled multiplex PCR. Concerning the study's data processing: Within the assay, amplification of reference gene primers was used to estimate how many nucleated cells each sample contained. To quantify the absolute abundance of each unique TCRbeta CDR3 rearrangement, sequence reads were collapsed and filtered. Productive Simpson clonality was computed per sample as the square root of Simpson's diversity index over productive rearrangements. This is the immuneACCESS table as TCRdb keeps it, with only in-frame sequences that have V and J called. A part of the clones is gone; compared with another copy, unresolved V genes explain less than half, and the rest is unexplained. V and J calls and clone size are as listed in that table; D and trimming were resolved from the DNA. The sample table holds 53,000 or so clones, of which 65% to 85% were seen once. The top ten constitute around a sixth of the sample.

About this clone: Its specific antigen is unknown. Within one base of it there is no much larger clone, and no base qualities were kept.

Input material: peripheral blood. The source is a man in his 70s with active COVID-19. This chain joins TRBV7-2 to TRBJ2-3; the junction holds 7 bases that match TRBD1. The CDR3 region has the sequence CASSLAGQDTQYF. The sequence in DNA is TGTGCCAGCAGCTTAGCGGGACAGGATACGCAGTATTTT.